This TCR beta chain is drawn from a study of blood T cell repertoires in COVID-19 (dated by TCRdb to 2019 to 2021). In the study overall: The collaborator samples originated in the United States, Italy and Spain and spanned the acute and convalescent phases of COVID-19. A freely available public database, intended as a resource for researchers studying the immune response to SARS-CoV-2, is where the repertoires were released. Samples were obtained from the ongoing ImmuneRACE study (first 160 participants) and from some 1,200 subjects provided by 6 global collaborators. A de-identified subject ID, COVID-19 status, age in years and sex were almost always included in the sample metadata. Where available, HLA class I and class II types were taken from metadata supplied by the sample provider and were not determined by assay-based typing. The prospective study material was composed of cDNA or gDNA derived from T cells, B-cell-depleted T cells, or PBMCs. The dataset comprised deeply sampled blood TCRbeta repertoires from subjects exposed to, actively infected with, or recovered from COVID-19. What the research found in general, with its limitations: The amount of clinical and demographic metadata varied by source and participant and was provided uncurated.

Each collaborating institution followed its own protocols to collect whole blood in K2EDTA tubes. For TCRbeta analysis, collaborator samples were shipped as frozen whole blood, as isolated PBMCs, or as DNA extracted from either sample type. TCRbeta CDR3 regions were amplified from genomic DNA by means of the immunoSEQ Assay, a bias-controlled multiplex PCR. On the study's bioinformatics: The number of nucleated cells in each sample was estimated from the amplification of reference gene primers within the assay. To quantify the absolute abundance of each unique TCRbeta CDR3 rearrangement, sequence reads were collapsed and filtered. For each sample, productive Simpson clonality was calculated by taking the square root of Simpson's diversity index across productive rearrangements. As stored in TCRdb, this immuneACCESS dataset retains in-frame rearrangements with V and J assigned. A fraction of the clones does not appear; measured against another copy, unresolved V genes explain less than half of the discrepancy, and the remainder lacks a known reason. V and J calls and clone size are as listed in that table; D and trimming were resolved from the DNA. Within this sample are roughly 200,000 clones, with almost 90% of them counted one time only. The ten largest clones capture under 2% of the sample.

The CDR3, cysteine through phenylalanine, is 14 amino acids long. The read is trimmed to its CDR3 DNA, 42 bases read in frame from base 1. Taken from the germline V gene (reference sequence), the CDR1 and CDR2 loops are MNHEY and SMNVEV. The V and J ends are trimmed by 6 bases and 5 bases, leaving 14 bases between them. As to this clone: Its antigen remains undetermined. The sample holds no much larger clone one base away, and base qualities are not on file.

The receptor chain draws on TRBV27 and TRBJ1-5; D gene: possibly TRBD1, on 6 matching bases. This TCR derives from a man between 18 and 35 years old with active or convalescent COVID-19. Specimen: peripheral blood. The nucleotides are TGTGCCAGCAGACCAGGGGTTAGGGATCAGCCCCAGCATTTT. It specifies CASRPGVRDQPQHF.